The entry that follows covers one T cell receptor (beta chain) sequence. This clone was recorded only once. Its antigen has not been determined. Base qualities are not recorded, but no much larger clone differs from it by a single base. These data are taken from a study of control samples from healthy donors and cancer patients (dated by TCRdb to about 2020). The library was produced with the immunoSEQ multiplex PCR assay. The table comes from immuneACCESS by way of TCRdb, which keeps in-frame sequences with V and J called. Part of the clones is missing from these tables; in studies checked, under half for an unresolved V gene and the rest for unknown reasons. This sample holds 20,000 to 30,000 clones; about 81% were observed only once. Roughly 23% of the sample is taken by the ten largest. The junction shows trimming of 3 bases on V and 1 base on J, plus 13 bases between the germline ends. The germline V gene specifies SGHRS as CDR1 and YFSETQ as CDR2. The cysteine opens and the phenylalanine closes a CDR3 of 15 amino acids. Of the read, only the CDR3 DNA is kept; its 45 bases are in frame from base 1.

The receptor was isolated from a man aged 55 to 70 with colorectal cancer. Source material: PBMCs. The V and J segments used are TRBV5-1 and TRBJ1-1; the D gene lacks a confident call. The CDR3 protein sequence reads: CASSWSGRPNTEAFF. The DNA sequence is as follows: TGCGCCAGCAGCTGGTCCGGACGCCCGAACACTGAAGCTTTCTTT.